These 21 T cell receptor beta chains were sequenced from one sample in a study of identifying expanded T cells in peripheral blood. Here immunoSEQ multiplex PCR was the method, and the copy in TCRdb shows in-frame clones only, minus some. The data hold approximately 58,000 clones, with approximately 80% observed a single time. The sample consisted of blood. The receptors were sampled from a person between 18 and 69 years old in good health.

This rearrangement joins TRBV4-2 to TRBJ2-5; 9 nucleotides line up with TRBD2. Unmatched junction bases numbered 10, after V lost 3 bases and J lost 5 bases. The germline CDR1 and CDR2 sequences are LGHNA and YNFKEQ. This CDR3 region has 16 residues. CDR3 DNA sequence: TGTGCCAGCAGCCACGGGGGGACTAGCACTATCGAGACCCAGTACTTC. Translating it yields CASSHGGTSTIETQYF.

This clone was observed a handful of times. This sequence joins TRBV2 and TRBJ1-1; tentatively, D is TRBD1 (5 bases). The CDR3 is made up of 14 amino acids. Germline V gene sequence: CDR1 SNHLY, CDR2 FYNNEI. The V and J ends lost 6 bases and 0 bases respectively, with 11 bases between them. DNA of the CDR3: TGTGCCAGCAGGGAGGGACGGTTGAACACTGAAGCTTTCTTT. Translating it yields CASREGRLNTEAFF.

The chain is built from TRBV5-1 and TRBJ2-4, with D uncertain. This CDR3 contains 15 residues. Germline V gives CDR1 SGHRS, CDR2 YFSETQ. The V and J ends lost 0 bases and 0 bases respectively, with 7 bases between them. The CDR3 spells CASSLGGVAKNIQYF. The CDR3 region has the DNA TGCGCCAGCAGCTTGGGAGGTGTAGCCAAAAACATTCAGTACTTC.

The V and J genes are TRBV6-4 and TRBJ2-3; D is unclear. Trimming removed 0 bases at V and 2 bases at J, with 3 bases between. The germline V gene encodes CDR1 MRHNA and CDR2 SNTAGT. This CDR3 has 13 amino acids. The chain's CDR3 is CASSDSTTDTQYF. The CDR3 nucleotides read TGTGCCAGCAGTGACTCGACCACAGATACGCAGTATTTT.

The V gene is TRBV11-1, the J gene TRBJ2-1, with D hard to call. CDR1 is SGHAT, CDR2 FQDESV, per germline (reference sequence). Trimming cost V 2 bases and J 2 bases, with 13 bases left between them. The CDR3 consists of 16 residues. The DNA of the CDR3 is TGTGCCAGCAGCTTAATAGGAGTTTCCGCCTACAATGAGCAGTTCTTC. Translated, it gives CASSLIGVSAYNEQFF.

This clone qualifies as medium-sized. The V call is TRBV2, the J call TRBJ1-3; D gene uncertain. V was shortened by 4 bases and J by 3 bases, with 16 bases between the two germline ends. The germline V gene encodes CDR1 SNHLY and CDR2 FYNNEI. The CDR3 length is 16 residues. CDR3 sequence (DNA): TGTGCCAGCAGTGTCGGCGGATCCTTGGGTGGAAACACCATATATTTT. The encoded protein is CASSVGGSLGGNTIYF. The full variable domain, its missing parts supplied by reference TRBV2 and TRBJ1-3, is EPEVTQTPSHQVTQMGQEVILRCVPISNHLYFYWYRQILGQKVEFLVSFYNNEISEKSEIFDDQFSVERPDGSNFTLKIRSTKLEDSAMYFCASSVGGSLGGNTIYFGEGSWLTVV.

The gene calls are TRBV5-4 and TRBJ2-3, with D possibly matching TRBD2 (6 bases). The length of the CDR3 is 16 residues. Germline assignment: CDR1 SGHNT and CDR2 YYREEE (reference sequence). The germline V and J ends were trimmed by 7 bases and 1 base, with 19 bases remaining between them. The CDR3 sequence is CASRSPPPGGTDTQYF. CDR3 sequence (DNA): TGTGCCAGCCGTTCCCCCCCTCCGGGGGGCACAGATACGCAGTATTTT.

The CDR3 loop is CASSLDGSRTGELFF. The CDR3 DNA reads TGTGCCAGCAGCTTGGACGGGAGCAGGACCGGGGAGCTGTTTTTT. V usage is TRBV7-2 and J usage is TRBJ2-2; the D gene is possibly TRBD2 (6 bases). Germline V gene sequence: CDR1 SGHTA, CDR2 FQGNSA. This CDR3 region has 15 residues. V lost 3 bases, J lost 5 bases, and 13 bases lay in between.

The table lists this clone with a few counts. The chain combines TRBV5-1 with TRBJ1-5, with no clear D. The ends were cut back, 0 bases at V and 7 bases at J, with 8 bases in the middle. Germline V lookup: CDR1 SGHRS, CDR2 YFSETQ. The CDR3 has 13 residues. CDR3 amino acids: CASSLVFDQPQHF. The CDR3 bases are TGCGCCAGCAGCTTGGTGTTCGACCAGCCCCAGCATTTT.

The chain links TRBV13 to TRBJ2-2; the D is unclear. Germline CDR1 is PRHDT and CDR2 is FYEKMQ (reference sequence). CDR3 length: 13 residues. Trimming left V 6 bases short and J 6 bases short, with 11 bases between. CDR3 residues: CASRREKAGELFF. The CDR3 nucleotides read TGTGCCAGCAGGCGAGAGAAAGCCGGGGAGCTGTTTTTT. Based on the CDR3 plus reference TRBV13 and TRBJ2-2, the full variable domain is AAGVIQSPRHLIKEKRETATLKCYPIPRHDTVYWYQQGPGQDPQFLISFYEKMQSDKGSIPDRFSAQQFSDYHSELNMSSLELGDSALYFCASRREKAGELFFGEGSRLTVL.

As concerns this clone: Different DNA sequences within this sample yield the same CDR3. The V and J genes are TRBV18 and TRBJ1-5; TRBD1 aligns across 8 bases. The germline V gene encodes CDR1 KGHSH and CDR2 LQKENI. CDR3 length: 14 amino acids. V lost 4 bases, J lost 4 bases, and 3 bases stayed unmatched. The CDR3 spells CASSQGQGNQPQHF. Here the CDR3 DNA reads TGTGCCAGCTCACAAGGACAGGGTAATCAGCCCCAGCATTTT. Looking up the rest from reference TRBV18 and TRBJ1-5 gives the full variable domain: NAGVMQNPRHLVRRRGQEARLRCSPMKGHSHVYWYRQLPEEGLKFMVYLQKENIIDESGMPKERFSAEFPKEGPSILRIQQVVRGDSAAYFCASSQGQGNQPQHFGDGTRLSIL.

This sequence joins TRBV6-6 and TRBJ2-3; maybe TRBD1 (5 bases). Trimming shortened V by 6 bases and J by 1 base, and 14 bases separated the two germline ends. CDR1 is MNHNY and CDR2 is SVGAGI in the germline V gene (reference sequence). CDR3 length: 15 residues. The CDR3 spells CASSIYRSGTDTQYF. The CDR3 bases are TGTGCCAGCAGCATTTACAGGTCTGGCACAGATACGCAGTATTTT.

CDR3 sequence reads: CASSQGTRTDTQYF. The CDR3 DNA is TGTGCCAGCAGCCAGGGTACCCGCACAGATACGCAGTATTTT. The chain recombines TRBV4-2 with TRBJ2-3; D unresolved. The CDR3 totals 14 residues. Germline lookup yields CDR1 LGHNA and CDR2 YNFKEQ. The V and J ends lost 3 bases and 1 base respectively, with 8 bases between them.

The rearrangement links TRBV6-5 to TRBJ1-3; tentatively, D is TRBD1 (5 bases). CDR3 length equals 15 residues. Per germline, CDR1 MNHEY and CDR2 SVGAGI. The V end was cut by 4 bases, the J end by 8 bases, with 18 bases between. The CDR3 DNA sequence: TGTGCCAGCAGTTTGGGACCCAGGGACTGGGACACCATATATTTT. Encoded protein: CASSLGPRDWDTIYF.

This clone showed up just once. The chain uses TRBV29-1 and TRBJ2-3; D is perhaps TRBD1 (5 bases). The CDR3 totals 19 residues. V lost 3 bases to trimming and J lost 1 base, with 26 bases between them. The germline V gene encodes CDR1 SQVTM and CDR2 ANQGSEA. The CDR3 sequence: CSVDGAGPLPSFRTDTQYF. The CDR3 DNA is TGCAGCGTTGACGGAGCAGGGCCTTTGCCTTCCTTTCGCACAGATACGCAGTATTTT.

V gene TRBV27 combines with J gene TRBJ1-5; 8 bases are a match to TRBD1. CDR1 MNHEY and CDR2 SMNVEV come from the germline V gene (reference sequence). V was pared by 3 bases and J by 4 bases, with 5 bases of the junction left unmatched. This CDR3 region has 15 residues. The CDR3 DNA sequence: TGTGCCAGCAGTTTGGGAGGACAGGGTAATCAGCCCCAGCATTTT. Translated: CASSLGGQGNQPQHF.

This clone has just a few counts. This chain uses TRBV18 with TRBJ2-7; 10 bases agree with TRBD1. V lost 4 bases to trimming and J lost 7 bases; unmatched junction nucleotides: 4. CDR1 KGHSH and CDR2 LQKENI come from the germline V gene. CDR3 length: 13 amino acids. In DNA form, the CDR3 reads TGTGCCAGCTCACGGGACAGGGGTTGGGAGCAGTACGTC. Amino acids: CASSRDRGWEQYV.

The CDR3 nucleotides read TGTGCCAGCAGTGCGAGAACGGCTTCGTTCTACGAGCAGTACTTC. Translation: CASSARTASFYEQYF. The chain joins TRBV27 to TRBJ2-7; D not certain. CDR1 is MNHEY and CDR2 is SMNVEV in the germline V gene (reference sequence). Between the trimmed V and J ends, which lost 5 bases and 3 bases, there was a span of 17 bases. The CDR3 totals 15 residues.

This clone has only one observation. V is TRBV7-6 and J is TRBJ1-1, with 8 positions matching TRBD1. The CDR3 loop spans 16 amino acids. Germline trimming cut 5 bases from V and 4 bases from J; bases unmatched to any gene: 12. The germline gives CDR1 SGHVS, CDR2 FNYEAQ. In nucleotides, the CDR3 is TGTGCCAGCAGCAAAGGCGGAGGACAGGGAGCCACTGAAGCTTTCTTT. Protein: CASSKGGGQGATEAFF.

The gene calls are TRBV11-2 and TRBJ2-7; D is possibly TRBD1 or TRBD2 (5 bases each). The V gene's germline CDR1 is SGHAT and CDR2 FQNNGV. The V end lost 6 bases, the J end lost 3 bases, and 12 bases lay between the germline ends. The CDR3 consists of 13 residues. In DNA, the CDR3 is TGTGCCAGCAGTCCTCTTGGGGGCTACGAGCAGTACGTC. Its protein is CASSPLGGYEQYV.

This sequence joins TRBV27 and TRBJ2-7; D possibly matches TRBD1 or TRBD2 (5 bases each). With 6 bases removed from V and 2 bases from J, the gap between germline ends came to 17 bases. The CDR3 is made up of 15 amino acids. Germline lookup yields CDR1 MNHEY and CDR2 SMNVEV (reference sequence). In DNA form, the CDR3 reads TGTGCCAGCAGCCCTTCGTGGGACGGAACCTACGAGCAGTACTTC. Protein sequence: CASSPSWDGTYEQYF.